This T cell receptor beta chain was retrieved from a study of T cell responses to AZD1222 COVID-19 vaccine. Whole-study results and caveats: Spike-specific TCR breadth and depth were elevated following two AZD1222 doses. Among the donors, most were white British and more were female, and clonal diversity was possibly underestimated.

The table came from immunoSEQ multiplex PCR; TCRdb's copy has only in-frame clones and leaves some out. The sample has around 120,000 clones, about nine tenths seen once. About this clone: Its specificity is unknown.

Trimming took off 7 bases at V and 3 bases at J, with 10 bases between the two ends. CDR3 length: 13 residues. The germline gives CDR1 MNHEY, CDR2 SVGAGI. The sequencing used peripheral blood, collected on day 0 of AZD1222 vaccination. The gene calls are TRBV6-5 and TRBJ1-5; D uncertain. The clonotype originates from an adult in good health. CDR3 loop: CASMHSDNQPQHF. The CDR3 DNA follows: TGTGCCAGCATGCACAGCGACAATCAGCCCCAGCATTTT.